These T cell receptor beta chains were read from a single sample in a study of shared clonotypes between healthy human individuals. The repertoire was sequenced with immunoSEQ multiplex PCR; TCRdb's copy has only in-frame clones and lacks some. The profile covers some 2,100,000 clones, with about 93% appearing a single time and under 2% taken by the ten largest. Sequencing was done on a sample of naive CD8+ T cells from PBMCs. These receptors originate from a man aged 18 to 30 in good health. Some clones in this sample may be carry-over from other donors' samples. CDR3s include the opening cysteine and the closing phenylalanine or tryptophan. A D gene is named only where the DNA matches it firmly. Not every row has a clone size; where given, it reads once, few, many or a size class.

d_gene: .; v_gene: TRBV6-5; abundance: .; j_gene: TRBJ1-2; CDR3aa: CASSGGELYGYTF; CDR3nt: TGTGCCAGCAGCGGAGGGGAACTCTATGGCTACACCTTC
d_gene: .; v_gene: TRBV28; abundance: .; j_gene: TRBJ2-2; CDR3aa: CASSSGWGTGELFF; CDR3nt: TGTGCCAGCAGTTCAGGGTGGGGCACCGGGGAGCTGTTTTTT
d_gene: .; v_gene: TRBV27; abundance: .; j_gene: TRBJ1-5; CDR3aa: CASSLGEASNQPQHF; CDR3nt: TGTGCCAGCAGTCTAGGGGAGGCATCCAATCAGCCCCAGCATTTT
d_gene: TRBD1; v_gene: TRBV27; abundance: .; j_gene: TRBJ2-2; CDR3aa: CASSSTPQGVGELFF; CDR3nt: TGTGCCAGCAGTTCGACTCCACAGGGGGTCGGGGAGCTGTTTTTT
d_gene: .; v_gene: TRBV25-1; abundance: .; j_gene: TRBJ1-2; CDR3aa: CASSGGSGPYGYTF; CDR3nt: TGTGCCAGCAGTGGGGGAAGCGGGCCCTATGGCTACACCTTC
d_gene: .; v_gene: TRBV5-1; abundance: .; j_gene: TRBJ2-2; CDR3aa: CASSLRDSRPGELFF; CDR3nt: TGCGCCAGCAGCTTGAGAGATTCTAGGCCCGGGGAGCTGTTTTTT
d_gene: .; v_gene: TRBV27; abundance: .; j_gene: TRBJ1-1; CDR3aa: CASSPGQNTEAFF; CDR3nt: TGTGCCAGCAGCCCCGGACAGAACACTGAAGCTTTCTTT
d_gene: TRBD2; v_gene: TRBV4-1; abundance: .; j_gene: TRBJ2-5; CDR3aa: CASSPRASGRAETQYF; CDR3nt: TGCGCCAGCAGCCCTCGTGCTAGCGGGAGAGCAGAGACCCAGTACTTC
d_gene: .; v_gene: TRBV7-2; abundance: .; j_gene: TRBJ2-3; CDR3aa: CASSSPRSSTDTQYF; CDR3nt: TGTGCCAGCAGCTCTCCGAGGTCTAGCACAGATACGCAGTATTTT
d_gene: TRBD2; v_gene: TRBV29-1; abundance: .; j_gene: TRBJ2-1; CDR3aa: CSVGPGTSGSWVDNEQFF; CDR3nt: TGCAGCGTTGGCCCCGGGACTAGCGGGAGCTGGGTAGACAATGAGCAGTTCTTC
d_gene: .; v_gene: TRBV6-5; abundance: .; j_gene: TRBJ2-7; CDR3aa: CASGQTNYEQYF; CDR3nt: TGTGCCAGCGGACAGACGAACTACGAGCAGTACTTC
d_gene: .; v_gene: TRBV2; abundance: once; j_gene: TRBJ1-5; CDR3aa: CASRERNQPQHF; CDR3nt: TGTGCCAGCAGGGAAAGGAATCAGCCCCAGCATTTT
d_gene: .; v_gene: TRBV9; abundance: once; j_gene: TRBJ1-5; CDR3aa: CASSDNGGVGQPQHF; CDR3nt: TGTGCCAGCAGCGACAATGGGGGGGTTGGTCAGCCCCAGCATTTT
d_gene: TRBD1; v_gene: TRBV11-3; abundance: .; j_gene: TRBJ2-7; CDR3aa: CASSLEPGTAYEQYF; CDR3nt: TGTGCCAGCAGCTTAGAACCCGGGACAGCTTACGAGCAGTACTTC
d_gene: .; v_gene: TRBV6-5; abundance: .; j_gene: TRBJ1-2; CDR3aa: CASSTPGLRDGYTF; CDR3nt: TGTGCCAGCAGTACGCCGGGACTCAGGGATGGCTACACCTTC
d_gene: .; v_gene: TRBV7-9; abundance: .; j_gene: TRBJ1-2; CDR3aa: CASSLVLPSDYGYTF; CDR3nt: TGTGCCAGCAGCTTAGTTCTACCAAGCGACTATGGCTACACCTTC
d_gene: .; v_gene: TRBV6-1; abundance: .; j_gene: TRBJ2-7; CDR3aa: CASSEGPQGAAYEQYF; CDR3nt: TGTGCCAGCAGTGAAGGCCCCCAAGGTGCTGCCTACGAGCAGTACTTC
d_gene: TRBD2; v_gene: TRBV2; abundance: .; j_gene: TRBJ2-1; CDR3aa: CASSDVAGVYNEQFF; CDR3nt: TGTGCCAGCAGTGATGTAGCGGGGGTATACAATGAGCAGTTCTTC
d_gene: .; v_gene: TRBV27; abundance: .; j_gene: TRBJ2-7; CDR3aa: CASRQGAGDEQYF; CDR3nt: TGTGCCAGCAGGCAGGGGGCGGGGGACGAGCAGTACTTC
d_gene: TRBD2; v_gene: TRBV4-1; abundance: .; j_gene: TRBJ2-7; CDR3aa: CASSQDRVAGPPYEQYF; CDR3nt: TGCGCCAGCAGCCAAGATAGGGTAGCGGGACCCCCCTACGAGCAGTACTTC
d_gene: TRBD1; v_gene: TRBV27; abundance: .; j_gene: TRBJ2-7; CDR3aa: CASSLSPGTGSSYEQYF; CDR3nt: TGTGCCAGCAGTTTATCGCCCGGGACAGGGTCGTCCTACGAGCAGTACTTC
d_gene: TRBD1; v_gene: TRBV2; abundance: .; j_gene: TRBJ2-2; CDR3aa: CASSPTGWNTGELFF; CDR3nt: TGTGCCAGCAGTCCGACAGGGTGGAACACCGGGGAGCTGTTTTTT
d_gene: .; v_gene: TRBV28; abundance: .; j_gene: TRBJ2-3; CDR3aa: CASSSIAVSTDTQYF; CDR3nt: TGTGCCAGCAGTTCAATAGCGGTTAGCACAGATACGCAGTATTTT
d_gene: TRBD2; v_gene: TRBV28; abundance: .; j_gene: TRBJ2-7; CDR3aa: CASSGRLAGTYEQYF; CDR3nt: TGTGCCAGCAGCGGGAGACTAGCGGGAACCTACGAGCAGTACTTC
d_gene: .; v_gene: TRBV29-1; abundance: .; j_gene: TRBJ2-1; CDR3aa: CSVVGPREQFF; CDR3nt: TGCAGCGTTGTCGGCCCCCGAGAGCAGTTCTTC
d_gene: .; v_gene: TRBV10-1; abundance: .; j_gene: TRBJ2-1; CDR3aa: CASSDSSHYNEQFF; CDR3nt: TGCGCCAGCAGTGACTCTAGCCACTACAATGAGCAGTTCTTC
d_gene: .; v_gene: TRBV13; abundance: .; j_gene: TRBJ2-5; CDR3aa: CASSFARLAPDAETQYF; CDR3nt: TGTGCCAGCAGCTTTGCCCGCCTAGCGCCGGACGCGGAGACCCAGTACTTC
d_gene: TRBD1; v_gene: TRBV7-8; abundance: .; j_gene: TRBJ2-1; CDR3aa: CASSLLTGPNEQFF; CDR3nt: TGTGCCAGCAGCCTCTTGACAGGGCCGAATGAGCAGTTCTTC
d_gene: .; v_gene: TRBV30; abundance: .; j_gene: TRBJ2-3; CDR3aa: CAWLLSGPTDTQYF; CDR3nt: TGTGCCTGGCTCCTCAGCGGTCCCACAGATACGCAGTATTTT
d_gene: TRBD2; v_gene: TRBV7-9; abundance: .; j_gene: TRBJ2-1; CDR3aa: CASSTGTSGYNEQFF; CDR3nt: TGTGCCAGCAGCACCGGGACTAGCGGCTACAATGAGCAGTTCTTC
d_gene: .; v_gene: TRBV30; abundance: few; j_gene: TRBJ1-1; CDR3aa: CAWRFREMNTEAFF; CDR3nt: TGTGCCTGGAGATTCCGAGAGATGAACACTGAAGCTTTCTTT
d_gene: .; v_gene: TRBV4-1; abundance: .; j_gene: TRBJ1-5; CDR3aa: CASSQGYRDNQPQHF; CDR3nt: TGCGCCAGCAGCCAGGGTTACAGGGACAATCAGCCCCAGCATTTT
d_gene: .; v_gene: TRBV2; abundance: .; j_gene: TRBJ1-6; CDR3aa: CASSERGHGNSPLHF; CDR3nt: TGTGCCAGCAGTGAGAGGGGCCACGGCAATTCACCCCTCCACTTT
d_gene: .; v_gene: TRBV5-1; abundance: .; j_gene: TRBJ1-5; CDR3aa: CASSQTGFGQPQHF; CDR3nt: TGCGCCAGCAGCCAGACAGGTTTTGGTCAGCCCCAGCATTTT
d_gene: TRBD2; v_gene: TRBV7-6; abundance: .; j_gene: TRBJ2-7; CDR3aa: CASSPSHSGSYEQYF; CDR3nt: TGTGCCAGCAGCCCTTCCCATAGCGGGAGTTACGAGCAGTACTTC
d_gene: .; v_gene: TRBV12-5; abundance: .; j_gene: TRBJ1-1; CDR3aa: CASARERGDTEAFF; CDR3nt: TGTGCTAGTGCCCGGGAGAGAGGGGACACTGAAGCTTTCTTT
d_gene: TRBD2; v_gene: TRBV5-4; abundance: .; j_gene: TRBJ2-5; CDR3aa: CASSGLAGGRREETQYF; CDR3nt: TGTGCCAGCAGCGGGCTAGCGGGAGGGAGGCGAGAGGAGACCCAGTACTTC
d_gene: TRBD1; v_gene: TRBV25-1; abundance: .; j_gene: TRBJ1-1; CDR3aa: CASSITQGAEAFF; CDR3nt: TGTGCCAGCAGTATTACACAGGGGGCTGAAGCTTTCTTT
d_gene: .; v_gene: TRBV6-1; abundance: .; j_gene: TRBJ2-7; CDR3aa: CASSEGKGGPYEQYF; CDR3nt: TGTGCCAGCAGTGAGGGAAAGGGGGGCCCCTACGAGCAGTACTTC
d_gene: TRBD1; v_gene: TRBV6-5; abundance: .; j_gene: TRBJ2-7; CDR3aa: CASRLTGTGTGEQYF; CDR3nt: TGTGCCAGCAGACTAACAGGGACAGGGACAGGAGAGCAGTACTTC
d_gene: TRBD2; v_gene: TRBV7-9; abundance: .; j_gene: TRBJ2-7; CDR3aa: CASSDSGRPPYEQYF; CDR3nt: TGTGCCAGCAGCGATAGCGGGAGGCCCCCCTACGAGCAGTACTTC
d_gene: TRBD1; v_gene: TRBV7-9; abundance: .; j_gene: TRBJ2-7; CDR3aa: CASSLGELTGAIYEQYF; CDR3nt: TGTGCCAGCAGCTTAGGGGAACTGACAGGGGCCATATACGAGCAGTACTTC
d_gene: TRBD1; v_gene: TRBV5-6; abundance: .; j_gene: TRBJ1-4; CDR3aa: CASSWGSGGTGGLFF; CDR3nt: TGTGCCAGCAGCTGGGGTAGCGGCGGGACAGGGGGCCTGTTTTTT
d_gene: .; v_gene: TRBV6-6; abundance: .; j_gene: TRBJ2-7; CDR3aa: CASSYVWGDSYEQYF; CDR3nt: TGTGCCAGCAGTTACGTTTGGGGCGACTCCTACGAGCAGTACTTC
d_gene: TRBD1; v_gene: TRBV27; abundance: .; j_gene: TRBJ1-2; CDR3aa: CASSYRGGHGYTF; CDR3nt: TGTGCCAGCAGTTACAGGGGTGGTCATGGCTACACCTTC
d_gene: TRBD1; v_gene: TRBV18; abundance: few; j_gene: TRBJ1-1; CDR3aa: CASSPTGGGTEAFF; CDR3nt: TGTGCCAGCTCACCTACAGGGGGAGGCACTGAAGCTTTCTTT
d_gene: .; v_gene: TRBV19; abundance: .; j_gene: TRBJ2-1; CDR3aa: CASSIIAEYNEQFF; CDR3nt: TGTGCCAGTAGTATCATAGCGGAATACAATGAGCAGTTCTTC
d_gene: .; v_gene: TRBV6-1; abundance: .; j_gene: TRBJ2-7; CDR3aa: CASSEASRVVYEQYF; CDR3nt: TGTGCCAGCAGTGAAGCGAGCAGGGTAGTCTACGAGCAGTACTTC
d_gene: .; v_gene: TRBV6-5; abundance: .; j_gene: TRBJ1-4; CDR3aa: CASSPAGELGEKLFF; CDR3nt: TGTGCCAGCAGTCCCGCCGGGGAGTTGGGGGAAAAACTGTTTTTT